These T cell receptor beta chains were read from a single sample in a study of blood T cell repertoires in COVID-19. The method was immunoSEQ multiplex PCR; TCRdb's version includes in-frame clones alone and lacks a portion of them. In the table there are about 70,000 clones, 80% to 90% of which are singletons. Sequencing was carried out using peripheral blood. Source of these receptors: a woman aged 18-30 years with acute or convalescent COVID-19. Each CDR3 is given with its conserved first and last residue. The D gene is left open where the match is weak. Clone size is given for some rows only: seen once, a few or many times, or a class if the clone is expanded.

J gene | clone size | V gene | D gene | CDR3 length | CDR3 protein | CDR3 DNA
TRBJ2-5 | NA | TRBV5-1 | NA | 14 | CASSSNSGEETQYF | TGCGCCAGCAGCTCAAATTCAGGGGAAGAAACCCAGTACTTC
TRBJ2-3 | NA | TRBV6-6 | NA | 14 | CASSGQKITDTQYF | TGTGCCAGCAGTGGACAGAAAATCACAGATACGCAGTATTTT
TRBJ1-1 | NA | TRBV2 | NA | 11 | CASSHRVEAFF | TGTGCCAGCAGCCACCGGGTGGAAGCTTTCTTT
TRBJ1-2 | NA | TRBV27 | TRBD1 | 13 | CASRDRGHNGYTF | TGTGCCAGCAGGGACAGGGGGCATAATGGCTACACCTTC
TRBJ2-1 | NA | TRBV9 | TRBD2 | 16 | CASSVGIAGVGNEQFF | TGTGCCAGCAGCGTAGGGATAGCGGGAGTGGGCAATGAGCAGTTCTTC
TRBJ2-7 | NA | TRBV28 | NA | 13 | CASSPSLGLEQYF | TGTGCCAGCAGTCCCTCGTTGGGGCTCGAGCAGTACTTC
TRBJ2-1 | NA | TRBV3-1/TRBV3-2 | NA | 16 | CASSQESPSSYNEQFF | TGTGCCAGCAGCCAAGAATCTCCGAGCTCCTACAATGAGCAGTTCTTC
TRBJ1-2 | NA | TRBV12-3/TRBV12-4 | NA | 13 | CASSWTDNYGYTF | TGTGCCAGCAGTTGGACAGATAACTATGGCTACACCTTC
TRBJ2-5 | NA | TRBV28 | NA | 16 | CASSLPSRGARETQYF | TGTGCCAGCAGTTTACCCAGCCGGGGGGCGAGGGAGACCCAGTACTTC
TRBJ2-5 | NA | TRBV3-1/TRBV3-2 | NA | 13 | CASSQASWETQYF | TGTGCCAGCAGCCAAGCTAGCTGGGAGACCCAGTACTTC
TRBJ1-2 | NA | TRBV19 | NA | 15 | CATTPGPSTSYGYTF | TGTGCCACAACCCCAGGTCCCTCCACCTCCTATGGCTACACCTTC
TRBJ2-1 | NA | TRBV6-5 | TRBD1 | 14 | CASLPGQGYNEQFF | TGTGCCAGCCTTCCGGGACAGGGTTATAATGAGCAGTTCTTC
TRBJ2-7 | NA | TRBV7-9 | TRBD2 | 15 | CASSSTSGSVYEQYF | TGTGCCAGCAGCTCAACTAGCGGGAGCGTCTACGAGCAGTACTTC
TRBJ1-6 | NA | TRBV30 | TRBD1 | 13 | CALGQGVTSPLHF | TGTGCCCTGGGGCAGGGGGTAACTTCACCCCTCCACTTT
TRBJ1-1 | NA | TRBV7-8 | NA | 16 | CASRRGRAEDGTEAFF | TGTGCCAGCAGACGGGGGAGGGCAGAGGACGGCACTGAAGCTTTCTTT
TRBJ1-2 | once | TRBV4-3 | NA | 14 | CASSQDRRDYGYTF | TGCGCCAGCAGCCAAGATAGGCGGGACTATGGCTACACCTTC
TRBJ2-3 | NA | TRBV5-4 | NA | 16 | CASSLGGPRDTDTQYF | TGTGCCAGCAGCTTGGGGGGGCCCAGGGACACAGATACGCAGTATTTT
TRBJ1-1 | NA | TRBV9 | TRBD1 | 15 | CASSITGTADTEAFF | TGTGCCAGCAGCATCACCGGGACAGCGGACACTGAAGCTTTCTTT
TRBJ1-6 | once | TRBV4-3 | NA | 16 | CASSPRARTGSSPLHF | TGCGCCAGCAGCCCGCGGGCCAGAACTGGGAGTTCACCCCTCCACTTT
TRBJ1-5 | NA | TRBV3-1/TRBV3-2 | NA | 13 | CASSQGGSQPQHF | TGTGCCAGCAGCCAAGGGGGCTCTCAGCCCCAGCATTTT
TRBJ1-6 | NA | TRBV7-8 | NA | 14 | CASSPRIDNSPLHF | TGTGCCAGCAGCCCCAGGATAGATAATTCACCCCTCCACTTT
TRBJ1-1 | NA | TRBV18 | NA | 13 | CASSPNREAEAFF | TGTGCCAGCTCACCAAACAGGGAAGCTGAAGCTTTCTTT
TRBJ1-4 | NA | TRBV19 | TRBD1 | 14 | CASSRDRDREKLFF | TGTGCCAGTAGCCGGGACAGGGACCGCGAAAAACTGTTTTTT